These 17 T cell receptor beta chains came from one sample sequenced in a study of blood T cell repertoires in COVID-19. Assay: immunoSEQ multiplex PCR; the TCRdb copy retains only in-frame clones and omits some. This repertoire shows approximately 130,000 clones, roughly 84% found once; its top ten account for 3.9%. The specimen sequenced was peripheral blood. The receptor set was obtained from a man aged 55 to 69 with acute or convalescent COVID-19.

This clone showed up just once. The J gene is TRBJ1-4, the V gene TRBV4-3; D ambiguous. This CDR3 comprises 15 residues. Trimming cost V 0 bases and J 8 bases, with 13 bases left between them. Germline loops: CDR1 LGHNA, CDR2 YSLEER. The CDR3 protein is CASSQDNWSGEKLFF. CDR3 sequence (DNA): TGCGCCAGCAGCCAAGATAACTGGAGCGGGGAAAAACTGTTTTTT.

This clone appeared a single time. The J gene is TRBJ1-5, the V gene TRBV19; D is undetermined. CDR3 size: 15 residues. Trimming pared 2 bases from V and 11 bases from J, leaving 19 bases between. In germline, CDR1 is LNHDA, CDR2 SQIVND (reference sequence). The CDR3 reads CASSISGRREWAQHF. In DNA form, the CDR3 reads TGTGCCAGTAGTATATCGGGCAGGCGGGAATGGGCCCAGCATTTT.

The chain recombines TRBV3-1 (or the pseudogene TRBV3-2) with TRBJ2-7; possible D gene TRBD2, 6 bases. V lost 4 bases and J lost 7, with 8 bases in between. The CDR3 spans 11 residues. Germline CDR1 LGHDT, CDR2 YNNKEL (reference sequence). For the CDR3, the DNA is TGTGCCAGCAGCCTCGGGAGAGAGCAGTACTTC. This encodes CASSLGREQYF.

The chain uses TRBV6-5 and TRBJ2-3, with 7 bases that match TRBD1. The CDR3 covers 15 residues. The V segment lost 3 bases and the J segment 0 bases; nucleotides outside the gene matches: 3. From germline, CDR1 is MNHEY and CDR2 SVGAGI. In nucleotides, the CDR3 is TGTGCCAGCAGTTATAGCAGGGGGAGCACAGATACGCAGTATTTT. Protein product: CASSYSRGSTDTQYF.

V gene TRBV19 combines with J gene TRBJ2-1; 9 bases match TRBD2. CDR3 length: 16 residues. Germline CDR1 and CDR2: LNHDA and SQIVND (reference sequence). Trimming removed 5 bases from V and 3 bases from J; junction bases left unmatched: 8. The CDR3 loop is CASSDLTSGFYNEQFF. CDR3 bases: TGTGCCAGTAGTGATCTAACTAGCGGGTTCTACAATGAGCAGTTCTTC.

The rearrangement joins TRBV5-1 to TRBJ2-3; TRBD1 matches 7 bases. Germline CDR1 is SGHRS and CDR2 is YFSETQ. After removal of 1 base from V and 4 bases from J, the junction contained 3 bases not matched to a gene. The CDR3 loop spans 14 amino acids. The CDR3 loop reads CASSLPTGADTQYF. The CDR3 DNA reads as TGCGCCAGCAGCTTGCCTACAGGGGCAGATACGCAGTATTTT.

This sequence joins TRBV7-2 and TRBJ2-7, with TRBD2 matching 8 bases. With 4 bases clipped from V and 7 bases from J, the junction kept 6 bases outside the gene matches. Germline loops: CDR1 SGHTA, CDR2 FQGNSA. The CDR3 covers 13 residues. In DNA form, the CDR3 reads TGTGCCAGCAGCTCTCCGGGGGGGGTAGAGCAGTACTTC. Encoded protein: CASSSPGGVEQYF. The full variable domain, in which reference TRBV7-2 and TRBJ2-7 provide the parts outside the CDR3, is GAGVSQSPSNKVTEKGKDVELRCDPISGHTALYWYRQSLGQGLEFLIYFQGNSAPDKSGLPSDRFSAERTGGSVSTLTIQRTQQEDSAVYLCASSSPGGVEQYFGPGTRLTVT.

V is TRBV7-3 and J is TRBJ1-1; D is ambiguous. Germline-derived CDR1 and CDR2 are SGHTA and FQGTGA. CDR3 length equals 12 residues. V was shortened by 5 bases and J by 11 bases, with 15 bases between the two germline ends. In DNA form, the CDR3 reads TGTGCCAGCAGCACCCTTGGCGGGGTGGCTTTCTTT. Protein product: CASSTLGGVAFF.

This chain links TRBV6-6 with TRBJ2-7, with 12 nucleotides matching TRBD2. V was pared by 8 bases and J by 6 bases, with 11 bases of the junction left unmatched. The CDR3 has 15 residues. Per the germline V gene, CDR1 is MNHNY and CDR2 is SVGAGI (reference sequence). CDR3 sequence: CASLPLAGGSSEQYF. CDR3 nucleotide sequence: TGTGCCAGCCTCCCACTAGCGGGAGGTTCGTCCGAGCAGTACTTC.

V and J are TRBV5-1 and TRBJ1-1; D ambiguous. This CDR3 contains 13 residues. From germline, CDR1 is SGHRS and CDR2 YFSETQ. The V and J ends lost 1 base and 6 bases respectively, with 10 bases between them. The DNA of the CDR3 is TGCGCCAGCAGCTTGTACTACGGATCTGAAGCTTTCTTT. Amino acids: CASSLYYGSEAFF. Variable domain in full (rest from reference TRBV5-1 and TRBJ1-1): KAGVTQTPRYLIKTRGQQVTLSCSPISGHRSVSWYQQTPGQGLQFLFEYFSETQRNKGNFPGRFSGRQFSNSRSEMNVSTLELGDSALYLCASSLYYGSEAFFGQGTRLTVV.

The J gene is TRBJ2-7, the V gene TRBV3-1 (or the pseudogene TRBV3-2), with D hard to call. Trimming took 3 bases from V and 6 from J, leaving 9 bases between them. The CDR3 sequence is 12 residues long. Germline V gene data show CDR1 as LGHDT and CDR2 as YNNKEL (reference sequence). The CDR3 loop reads CASSQSLSEQYF. CDR3 coding DNA: TGTGCCAGCAGCCAGTCCCTGTCCGAGCAGTACTTC.

This clone was counted between two and nine times. The chain recombines TRBV5-5 with TRBJ1-1, with D hard to call. V shed 0 bases and J shed 4 bases, with 16 bases lying between them. There are 16 residues in the CDR3. The germline V gene encodes CDR1 SGHKS and CDR2 YYEKEE (reference sequence). The CDR3 DNA is TGTGCCAGCAGCTTGGCCCTACTGAGGAAAGGCACTGAAGCTTTCTTT. Residues: CASSLALLRKGTEAFF.

The chain joins TRBV7-9 to TRBJ2-7; tentative D call: TRBD2 (6 bases). The germline V and J ends were trimmed by 2 bases and 4 bases, with 12 bases remaining between them. The germline gives CDR1 SEHNR, CDR2 FQNEAQ (reference sequence). CDR3 size: 14 residues. Here the CDR3 DNA reads TGTGCCAGCAGCTTAAACGGGAGACGATACGAGCAGTACTTC. Its protein product is CASSLNGRRYEQYF.

This chain links TRBV5-4 with TRBJ1-6; no clear D. Germline V lookup: CDR1 SGHNT, CDR2 YYREEE (reference sequence). The CDR3 covers 15 residues. Between the trimmed V and J ends, which lost 1 base and 0 bases, there was a span of 5 bases. The CDR3 DNA is TGTGCCAGCAGCTTGAGTAGCTCCTATAATTCACCCCTCCACTTT. The encoded protein is CASSLSSSYNSPLHF.

This rearrangement joins TRBV5-1 to TRBJ2-1, with 10 bases fitting TRBD2. Germline values: CDR1 SGHRS, CDR2 YFSETQ. The CDR3 contains 15 residues. The junction had 7 bases not matched to a gene; V was cut back by 5 bases and J by 5 bases. The CDR3 DNA sequence: TGCGCCAGCAGACCCCTAGCGGGAGAGGACAATGAGCAGTTCTTC. This translates into CASRPLAGEDNEQFF.

The CDR3 DNA follows: TGTGCCAGCAGCGGTAGCGGGAGGGACTTCTACGAGCAGTACTTC. It translates to CASSGSGRDFYEQYF. The chain joins TRBV5-4 to TRBJ2-7; 11 bases align to TRBD2. Germline lookup yields CDR1 SGHNT and CDR2 YYREEE (reference sequence). The trim removed 4 bases at V and 3 bases at J, leaving 6 bases unmatched. CDR3 length equals 15 residues.

The V call is TRBV6-2 or TRBV6-3, the J call TRBJ2-3, with no clear D. This CDR3 spans 13 amino acids. Germline-derived CDR1 and CDR2 are MNHEY and SVGEGT. Trimming pared 1 base from V and 6 bases from J, leaving 8 bases between. The CDR3 DNA follows: TGTGCCAGCAGTTACTACGGAGCGGATACGCAGTATTTT. Translating it yields CASSYYGADTQYF.